Listed below are T cell receptor beta chains from one sample, sequenced in a study of blood T cell repertoires in COVID-19. Produced via immunoSEQ multiplex PCR; TCRdb's table is partial and in-frame only. The data hold about 120,000 clones, with roughly 85% observed a single time. Sequenced: peripheral blood. These TCRs come from a human donor in a cohort sampled during active COVID-19. CDR3s include the opening cysteine and the closing phenylalanine or tryptophan. D genes are given only for firm matches. Where a row states a size, it is once, few, many or the class of an expanded clone; other rows omit it.

-	TRBV18	-	TRBJ1-4	CASSPPSGSDEKLFF	TGTGCCAGCTCACCACCGAGCGGGAGCGATGAAAAACTGTTTTTT
once	TRBV5-1	TRBD2	TRBJ2-1	CASSLEASGRLGEQFF	TGCGCCAGCAGCTTGGAAGCTAGCGGGAGGTTGGGTGAGCAGTTCTTC
-	TRBV27	-	TRBJ2-3	CASSRSSGTSTDTQYF	TGTGCCAGCAGTCGGTCAAGCGGGACAAGCACAGATACGCAGTATTTT
-	TRBV28	-	TRBJ1-1	CASSFGGPEKEAFF	TGTGCCAGCAGTTTCGGGGGACCTGAGAAGGAAGCTTTCTTT
-	TRBV3-1/TRBV3-2	-	TRBJ2-1	CASSQSLRGREEQFF	TGTGCCAGCAGCCAATCCCTTCGGGGTCGGGAAGAGCAGTTCTTC
few	TRBV7-8	-	TRBJ2-3	CASSFVQISSTDTQYF	TGTGCCAGCAGCTTTGTACAAATCTCTAGCACAGATACGCAGTATTTT
-	TRBV19	TRBD1	TRBJ1-4	CASSRGTAATNEKLFF	TGTGCCAGTAGTCGAGGGACAGCTGCAACTAATGAAAAACTGTTTTTT
-	TRBV12-3/TRBV12-4	-	TRBJ2-7	CASFGGTAYEQYF	TGTGCCAGCTTCGGAGGGACGGCCTACGAGCAGTACTTC
-	TRBV24-1	-	TRBJ2-5	CATSPQANEETQYF	TGTGCCACCAGCCCGCAGGCAAACGAAGAGACCCAGTACTTC
-	TRBV7-2	TRBD1	TRBJ1-1	CASSLRGLNTEAFF	TGTGCCAGCAGCTTGAGGGGGCTGAACACTGAAGCTTTCTTT
-	TRBV5-1	TRBD2	TRBJ2-1	CASSLSVGEGKEQFF	TGCGCCAGCAGCTTGTCGGTGGGGGAGGGGAAGGAGCAGTTCTTC
-	TRBV30	-	TRBJ1-1	CAWIGGSMGNTEAFF	TGTGCCTGGATAGGGGGTTCAATGGGGAACACTGAAGCTTTCTTT
-	TRBV7-2	-	TRBJ2-3	CASSFRAGNTDTQYF	TGTGCCAGCAGCTTCCGGGCGGGGAACACAGATACGCAGTATTTT
-	TRBV5-1	TRBD1	TRBJ2-5	CASSPGPGTGETQYF	TGCGCCAGCAGCCCGGGGCCGGGGACAGGCGAGACCCAGTACTTC
few	TRBV7-6	TRBD2	TRBJ2-4	CASSSTSGSNIQYF	TGTGCCAGCAGCTCGACTAGCGGGAGTAACATTCAGTACTTC
-	TRBV5-1	-	TRBJ2-7	CASSPGGQIEQYF	TGCGCCAGCAGTCCGGGGGGCCAAATCGAGCAGTACTTC
-	TRBV9	TRBD1	TRBJ2-7	CASSVMDRENEQYF	TGTGCCAGCAGCGTAATGGACAGGGAGAACGAGCAGTACTTC
-	TRBV23-1	TRBD1	TRBJ2-5	CASSQDRGEGQYF	TGCGCCAGCAGTCAAGACAGGGGGGAGGGCCAGTACTTC
-	TRBV10-1	-	TRBJ1-3	CAPTGGTGNTIYF	TGCGCCCCCACCGGGGGGACAGGAAACACCATATATTTT
-	TRBV6-6	TRBD1	TRBJ1-1	CASSQPGTDTEAFF	TGTGCCAGCAGCCAACCCGGGACAGATACTGAAGCTTTCTTT
-	TRBV6-5	-	TRBJ1-2	CASSPRQFYNYGYTF	TGTGCCAGCAGTCCAAGACAGTTTTATAACTATGGCTACACCTTC
-	TRBV19	-	TRBJ1-5	CASSSSGASQPQHF	TGTGCCAGTAGCAGCAGCGGGGCCTCACAGCCCCAGCATTTT
-	TRBV28	-	TRBJ2-6	CASRGGVAGANVLTF	TGTGCCAGCAGGGGCGGGGTTGCGGGGGCCAACGTCCTGACTTTC
-	TRBV29-1	TRBD2	TRBJ2-2	CSVDGLAGAHTGELFF	TGCAGCGTTGATGGTCTAGCGGGAGCCCATACCGGGGAGCTGTTTTTT
-	TRBV28	-	TRBJ1-1	CASSLSWNTEAFF	TGTGCCAGCAGTTTATCTTGGAACACTGAAGCTTTCTTT
-	TRBV4-1	-	TRBJ2-7	CASSHGPRSGGEQYF	TGCGCCAGCAGCCACGGCCCCAGGTCCGGAGGGGAGCAGTACTTC
-	TRBV29-1	-	TRBJ1-2	CSVEVGQFLTF	TGCAGCGTTGAAGTTGGACAGTTTTTAACCTTC
-	TRBV6-2/TRBV6-3	TRBD2	TRBJ2-3	CASSQTSGRTDTQYF	TGTGCCAGCAGCCAGACTAGCGGGAGAACAGATACGCAGTATTTT
-	TRBV28	TRBD1	TRBJ1-2	CASSLSPGQGPRYTF	TGTGCCAGCAGTTTATCTCCGGGACAGGGGCCTCGCTACACCTTC
-	TRBV5-6	TRBD1	TRBJ1-1	CASSPGTGYSGTEAFF	TGTGCCAGCAGCCCAGGGACAGGGTATTCAGGCACTGAAGCTTTCTTT
-	TRBV28	-	TRBJ1-2	CASSLFGGKDGYTF	TGTGCCAGCAGTTTATTCGGGGGGAAGGATGGCTACACCTTC
-	TRBV5-4	-	TRBJ1-6	CASSLGSGPNSPLHF	TGTGCCAGCAGCTTGGGTTCAGGCCCTAATTCACCCCTCCACTTT